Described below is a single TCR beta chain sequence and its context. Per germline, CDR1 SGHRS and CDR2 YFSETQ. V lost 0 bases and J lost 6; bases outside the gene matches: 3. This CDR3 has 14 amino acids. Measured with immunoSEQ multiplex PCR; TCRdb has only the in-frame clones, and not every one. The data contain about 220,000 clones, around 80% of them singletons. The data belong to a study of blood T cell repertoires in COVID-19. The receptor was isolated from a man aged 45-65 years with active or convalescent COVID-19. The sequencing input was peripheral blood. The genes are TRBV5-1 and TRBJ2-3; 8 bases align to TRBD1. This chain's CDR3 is CASSLAAGGDTQYF. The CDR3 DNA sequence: TGCGCCAGCAGCTTGGCGGCAGGGGGCGATACGCAGTATTTT.